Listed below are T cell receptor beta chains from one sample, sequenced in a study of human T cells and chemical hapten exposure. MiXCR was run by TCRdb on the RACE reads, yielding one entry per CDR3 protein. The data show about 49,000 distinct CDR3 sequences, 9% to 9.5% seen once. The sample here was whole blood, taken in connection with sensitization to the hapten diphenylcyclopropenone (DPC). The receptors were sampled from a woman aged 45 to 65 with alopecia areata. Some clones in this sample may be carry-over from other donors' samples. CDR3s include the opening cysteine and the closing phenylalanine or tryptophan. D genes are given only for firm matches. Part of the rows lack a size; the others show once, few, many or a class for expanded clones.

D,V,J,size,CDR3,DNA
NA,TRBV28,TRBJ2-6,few,CASRPGLRSGANVLTF,TGTGCCAGCAGGCCGGGACTCAGGTCTGGGGCCAACGTCCTGACTTTC
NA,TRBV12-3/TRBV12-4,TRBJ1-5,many,CASSSGYQPQHF,TGTGCCAGCAGCTCAGGGTATCAGCCCCAGCATTTT
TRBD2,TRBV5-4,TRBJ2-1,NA,CASSLGVLANYNEQFF,TGTGCCAGCAGCTTGGGTGTACTAGCGAATTACAATGAGCAGTTCTTC
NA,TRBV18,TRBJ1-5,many,CASSPTEANQPQHF,TGTGCCAGCTCACCAACAGAAGCGAATCAGCCCCAGCATTTT
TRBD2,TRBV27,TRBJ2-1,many,CASSATGLAGGITRGGTYNEQFF,TGTGCCAGCAGCGCAACAGGACTAGCGGGAGGTATAACTAGGGGTGGGACCTACAATGAGCAGTTCTTC
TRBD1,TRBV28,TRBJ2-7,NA,CASSPRGQGPPEQYF,TGTGCCAGCAGTCCCAGGGGACAGGGGCCCCCCGAGCAGTACTTC
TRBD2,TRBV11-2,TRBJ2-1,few,CASRASGYNEQFF,TGTGCCAGCAGGGCTAGCGGGTACAATGAGCAGTTCTTC
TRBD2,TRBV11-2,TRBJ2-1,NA,CASSLGLAGENEQFF,TGTGCCAGCAGCCTGGGACTAGCGGGTGAAAATGAGCAGTTCTTC
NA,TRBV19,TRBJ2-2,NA,CASKVHDTGELFF,TGTGCCAGTAAGGTTCATGACACCGGGGAGCTGTTTTTT
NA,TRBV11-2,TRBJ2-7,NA,CASSSHEYGQYF,TGTGCCAGCAGCTCGCACGAATACGGGCAGTACTTC
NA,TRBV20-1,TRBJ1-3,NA,CSAGRTRDTIYF,TGCAGCGCTGGCAGGACTAGGGACACCATATATTTT
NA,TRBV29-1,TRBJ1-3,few,CSVEPGISGNTIYF,TGCAGCGTTGAACCGGGAATCTCTGGAAACACCATATATTTT
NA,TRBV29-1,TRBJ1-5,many,CSVGGNQPQHF,TGCAGCGTTGGGGGCAATCAGCCCCAGCATTTT
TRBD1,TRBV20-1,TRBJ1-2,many,CSAGTVFYGYTF,TGCAGTGCTGGGACAGTTTTCTATGGCTACACCTTC
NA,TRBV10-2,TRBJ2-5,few,CASSRLIETQYF,TGCGCCAGCAGCCGCCTTATAGAGACCCAGTACTTC
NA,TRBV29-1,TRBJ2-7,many,CSVKKSGETYEQYF,TGCAGCGTTAAGAAGAGCGGTGAAACCTACGAGCAGTACTTC
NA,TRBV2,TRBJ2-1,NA,CASTSNSGGWGEQFF,TGTGCCAGCACCTCAAACTCCGGGGGTTGGGGTGAGCAGTTCTTC
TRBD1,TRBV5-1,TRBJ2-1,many,CASSMGQGNEQFF,TGCGCCAGCAGCATGGGACAGGGCAATGAGCAGTTCTTC
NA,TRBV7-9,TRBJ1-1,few,CASRGSYEAFF,TGTGCCAGCAGGGGGTCTTATGAAGCTTTCTTT
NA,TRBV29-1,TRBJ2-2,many,CSASSGANTGELFF,TGCAGCGCCTCATCGGGCGCGAACACCGGGGAGCTGTTTTTT
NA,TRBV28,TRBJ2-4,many,CASSSGPRGNIQYF,TGTGCCAGCAGTTCCGGGCCCCGCGGGAACATTCAGTACTTC
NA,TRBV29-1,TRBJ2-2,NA,CSVERGSNTGELFF,TGCAGCGTTGAGCGGGGATCGAACACCGGGGAGCTGTTTTTT
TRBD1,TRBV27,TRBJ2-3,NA,CASSRKGQGLTDTQYF,TGTGCCAGCAGCCGAAAAGGACAGGGGCTCACAGATACGCAGTATTTT
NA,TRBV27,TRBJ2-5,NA,CASSPAYGTQYF,TGTGCCAGCAGTCCCGCTTACGGGACCCAGTACTTC
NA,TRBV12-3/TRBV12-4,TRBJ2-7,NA,CASSTQLAPGYEQYF,TGTGCCAGCAGTACCCAACTAGCTCCGGGCTACGAGCAGTACTTC
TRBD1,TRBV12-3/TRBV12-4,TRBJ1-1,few,CASSRDRGSEAFF,TGTGCCAGCAGTCGGGACAGGGGATCCGAAGCTTTCTTT
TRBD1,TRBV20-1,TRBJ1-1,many,CSARTGQGAMAEAFF,TGCAGTGCTAGAACGGGACAGGGGGCCATGGCTGAAGCTTTCTTT
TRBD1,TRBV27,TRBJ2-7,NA,CASRRTGAYEQYF,TGTGCCAGCAGAAGGACAGGGGCCTACGAGCAGTACTTC
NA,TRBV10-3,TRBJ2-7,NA,CAISEGPYEQYF,TGTGCCATCAGTGAGGGCCCTTACGAGCAGTACTTC
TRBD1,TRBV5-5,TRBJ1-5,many,CASSSGQGVLQPQHF,TGTGCCAGCAGCTCAGGACAGGGGGTGTTGCAGCCCCAGCATTTT
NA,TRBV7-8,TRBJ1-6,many,CASSTMGSSLYNSPLHF,TGTGCCAGCAGCACGATGGGGAGTTCACTTTATAATTCACCCCTCCACTTT
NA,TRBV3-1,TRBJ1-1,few,CASSQVRNTEAFF,TGTGCCAGCAGCCAGGTCCGCAACACTGAAGCTTTCTTT
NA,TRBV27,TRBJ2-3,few,CASRIPSTDTQYF,TGTGCCAGCAGGATTCCCAGCACAGATACGCAGTATTTT
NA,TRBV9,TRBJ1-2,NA,CASETGGYGYTF,TGTGCCAGCGAAACAGGAGGCTATGGCTACACCTTC
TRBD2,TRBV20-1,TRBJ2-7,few,CSARYGRAVHEQYF,TGCAGTGCTAGATACGGGAGGGCAGTCCACGAGCAGTACTTC
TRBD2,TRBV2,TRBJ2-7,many,CASTGLADPYEQYF,TGTGCCAGCACCGGACTAGCGGATCCCTACGAGCAGTACTTC
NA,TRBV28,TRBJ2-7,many,CASSPFHQGVGYEQYF,TGTGCCAGCAGCCCCTTTCACCAGGGAGTTGGTTACGAGCAGTACTTC
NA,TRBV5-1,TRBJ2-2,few,CASSLAYTGELFF,TGCGCCAGCAGCTTGGCCTACACCGGGGAGCTGTTTTTT
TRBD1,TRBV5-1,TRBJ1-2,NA,CASSPGRGPNYGGYTF,TGCGCCAGCAGCCCGGGGAGGGGGCCCAACTATGGTGGCTACACCTTC
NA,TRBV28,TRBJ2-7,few,CASSLSTGPSNEQYF,TGTGCCAGCAGTTTGTCTACGGGACCCAGCAACGAGCAGTACTTC